The source of this T cell receptor beta chain is a study of blood T cell repertoires in COVID-19. Study context: Samples of COVID-19 (acute and convalescent) were obtained from the United States, Italy and Spain. T cells, B-cell-depleted T cells, or PBMCs supplied cDNA or gDNA.

In the original workflow: Estimated nucleated cell counts came from reference gene primer amplification. Produced via immunoSEQ multiplex PCR; TCRdb's table is partial and in-frame only. V, J and clone size reflect that table, while D and trimming were determined from the DNA. The repertoire holds tens of thousands of clones, with around 93% as singletons. The CDR3 loop spans 15 amino acids. Germline CDR1 and CDR2: LNHDA and SQIVND (reference sequence). V was pared by 3 bases and J by 3 bases, with 3 bases of the junction left unmatched. The chain employs TRBV19 and TRBJ2-1, with 9 positions matching TRBD1. The TCR originated in a woman between 55 and 75 years old with active or convalescent COVID-19. The sample was peripheral blood. The CDR3 coding sequence is TGTGCCAGTAGTATTGGGACAGGGATCTACAATGAGCAGTTCTTC. Protein: CASSIGTGIYNEQFF.